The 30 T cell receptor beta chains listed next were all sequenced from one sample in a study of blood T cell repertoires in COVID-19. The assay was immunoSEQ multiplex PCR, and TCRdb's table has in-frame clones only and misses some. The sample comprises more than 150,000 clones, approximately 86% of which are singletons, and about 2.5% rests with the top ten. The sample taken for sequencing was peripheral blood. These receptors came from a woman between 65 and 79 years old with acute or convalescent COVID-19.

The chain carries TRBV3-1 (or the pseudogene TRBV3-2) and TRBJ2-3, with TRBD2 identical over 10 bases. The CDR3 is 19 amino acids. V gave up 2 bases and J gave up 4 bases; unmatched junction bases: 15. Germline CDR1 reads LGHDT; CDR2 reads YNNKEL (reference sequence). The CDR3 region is CASSQLYQRGGPSPDTQYF. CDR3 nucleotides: TGTGCCAGCAGCCAACTTTACCAGCGGGGGGGCCCATCGCCAGATACGCAGTATTTT.

The CDR3 DNA reads as TGTGCCAGCAGTTTGCGGCTTAGGGACAGGGCCAATCAGCCCCAGCATTTT. Amino acid sequence: CASSLRLRDRANQPQHF. The rearrangement joins TRBV28 to TRBJ1-5, with 9 nucleotides matching TRBD1. Germline assignment: CDR1 MDHEN and CDR2 SYDVKM. This CDR3 has 17 residues. V gave up 3 bases and J gave up 3 bases; unmatched junction bases: 9.

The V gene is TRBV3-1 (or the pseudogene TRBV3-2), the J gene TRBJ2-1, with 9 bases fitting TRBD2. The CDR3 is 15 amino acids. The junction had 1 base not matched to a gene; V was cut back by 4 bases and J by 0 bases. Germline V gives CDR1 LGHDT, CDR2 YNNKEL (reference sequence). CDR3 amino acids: CASSLSGGSYNEQFF. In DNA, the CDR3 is TGTGCCAGCAGCCTTAGCGGGGGCTCCTACAATGAGCAGTTCTTC.

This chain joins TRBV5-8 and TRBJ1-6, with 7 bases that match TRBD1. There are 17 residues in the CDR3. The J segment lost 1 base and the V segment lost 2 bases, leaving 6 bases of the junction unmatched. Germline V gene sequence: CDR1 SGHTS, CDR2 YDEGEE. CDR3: CASSFRQGASYNSPLHF. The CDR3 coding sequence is TGTGCCAGCAGCTTCCGACAGGGTGCGTCCTATAATTCACCCCTCCACTTT. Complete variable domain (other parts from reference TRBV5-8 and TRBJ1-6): EAGVTQSPTHLIKTRGQQATLRCSPISGHTSVYWYQQALGLGLQFLLWYDEGEERNRGNFPPRFSGRQFPNYSSELNVNALELEDSALYLCASSFRQGASYNSPLHFGNGTRLTVT.

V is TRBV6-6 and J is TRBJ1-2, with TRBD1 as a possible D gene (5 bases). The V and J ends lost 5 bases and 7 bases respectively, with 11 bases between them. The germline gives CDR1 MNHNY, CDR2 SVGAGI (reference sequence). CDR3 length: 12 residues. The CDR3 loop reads CASSPDRGGYTF. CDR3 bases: TGTGCCAGCAGTCCTGACAGAGGTGGCTACACCTTC.

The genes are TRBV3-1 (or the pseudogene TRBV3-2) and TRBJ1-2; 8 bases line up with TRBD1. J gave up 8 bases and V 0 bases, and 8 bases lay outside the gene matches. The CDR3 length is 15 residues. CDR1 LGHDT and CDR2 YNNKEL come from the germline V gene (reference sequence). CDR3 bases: TGTGCCAGCAGCCAAGACGCAGGACAGGGCGGAGGCTACACCTTC. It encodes CASSQDAGQGGGYTF.

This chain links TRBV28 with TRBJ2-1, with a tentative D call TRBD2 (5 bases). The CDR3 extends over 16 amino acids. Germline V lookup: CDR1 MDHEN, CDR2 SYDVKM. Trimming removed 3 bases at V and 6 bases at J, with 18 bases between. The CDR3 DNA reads TGTGCCAGCAGTTTTGTGGGAACAAGAGGAGGCAATGAGCAGTTCTTC. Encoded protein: CASSFVGTRGGNEQFF.

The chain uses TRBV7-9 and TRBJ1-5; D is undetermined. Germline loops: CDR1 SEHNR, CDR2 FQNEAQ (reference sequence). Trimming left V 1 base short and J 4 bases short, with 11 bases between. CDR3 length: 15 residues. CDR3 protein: CASSLGGEWNQPQHF. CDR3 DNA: TGTGCCAGCAGCTTAGGCGGGGAGTGGAATCAGCCCCAGCATTTT. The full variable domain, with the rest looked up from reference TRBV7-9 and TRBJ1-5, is DTGVSQNPRHKITKRGQNVTFRCDPISEHNRLYWYRQTLGQGPEFLTYFQNEAQLEKSRLLSDRFSAERPKGSFSTLEIQRTEQGDSAMYLCASSLGGEWNQPQHFGDGTRLSIL.

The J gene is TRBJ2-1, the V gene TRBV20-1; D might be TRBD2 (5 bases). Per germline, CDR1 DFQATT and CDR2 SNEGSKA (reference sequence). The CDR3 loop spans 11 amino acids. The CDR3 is CRGSDMAQQFF. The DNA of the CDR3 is TGCAGGGGGAGCGATATGGCACAGCAGTTCTTC.

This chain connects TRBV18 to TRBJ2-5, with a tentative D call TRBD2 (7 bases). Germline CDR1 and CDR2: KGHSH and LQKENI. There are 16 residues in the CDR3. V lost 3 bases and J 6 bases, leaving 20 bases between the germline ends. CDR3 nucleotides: TGTGCCAGCTCACCTTCTGGGGGGGCAGTACACCAGACCCAGTACTTC. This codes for CASSPSGGAVHQTQYF. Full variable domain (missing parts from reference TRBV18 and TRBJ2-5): NAGVMQNPRHLVRRRGQEARLRCSPMKGHSHVYWYRQLPEEGLKFMVYLQKENIIDESGMPKERFSAEFPKEGPSILRIQQVVRGDSAAYFCASSPSGGAVHQTQYFGPGTRLLVL.

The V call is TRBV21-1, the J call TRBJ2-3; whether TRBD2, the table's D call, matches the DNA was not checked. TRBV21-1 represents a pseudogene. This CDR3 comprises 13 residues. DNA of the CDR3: TGTGCCAGCAGCAAATTTGGGAGCGGTGGCGGGTATTTT. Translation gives CASSKFGSGGGYF.

In nucleotides, the CDR3 is TGTGCCAGTAGTTTATACAGCGGGGAGAGCTCCTACGAGCAGTACGTC. It translates to CASSLYSGESSYEQYV. This chain links TRBV19 with TRBJ2-7; TRBD2 agrees at 7 bases. The germline V gene encodes CDR1 LNHDA and CDR2 SQIVND (reference sequence). V lost 5 bases and J lost 0; bases outside the gene matches: 10. CDR3 length equals 16 residues.

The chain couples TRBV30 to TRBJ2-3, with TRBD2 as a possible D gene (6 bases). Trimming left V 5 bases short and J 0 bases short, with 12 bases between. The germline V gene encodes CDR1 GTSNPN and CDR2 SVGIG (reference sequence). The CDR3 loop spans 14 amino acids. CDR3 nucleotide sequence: TGTGCCTGGGGACTAAAAGCTAGCACAGATACGCAGTATTTT. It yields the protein CAWGLKASTDTQYF.

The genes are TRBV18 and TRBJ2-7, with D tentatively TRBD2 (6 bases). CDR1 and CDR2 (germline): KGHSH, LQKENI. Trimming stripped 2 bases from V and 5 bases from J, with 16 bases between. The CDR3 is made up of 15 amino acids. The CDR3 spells CASSPLGFSGDEQYF. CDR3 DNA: TGTGCCAGCTCACCATTGGGGTTTTCGGGGGACGAGCAGTACTTC.

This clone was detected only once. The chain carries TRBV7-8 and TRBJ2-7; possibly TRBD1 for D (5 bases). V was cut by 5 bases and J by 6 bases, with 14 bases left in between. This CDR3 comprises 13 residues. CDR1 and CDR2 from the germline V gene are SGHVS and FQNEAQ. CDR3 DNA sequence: TGTGCCAGCAGCCCCGGACCCAGGGTCGAGCAGTACGTC. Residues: CASSPGPRVEQYV.

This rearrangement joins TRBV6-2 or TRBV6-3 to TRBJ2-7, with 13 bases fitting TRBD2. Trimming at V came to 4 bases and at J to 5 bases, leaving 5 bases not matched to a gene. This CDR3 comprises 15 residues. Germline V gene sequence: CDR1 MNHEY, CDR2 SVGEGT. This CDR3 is CASSFGTSGTDEQYF. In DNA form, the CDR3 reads TGTGCCAGCAGTTTCGGGACTAGCGGGACCGACGAGCAGTACTTC.

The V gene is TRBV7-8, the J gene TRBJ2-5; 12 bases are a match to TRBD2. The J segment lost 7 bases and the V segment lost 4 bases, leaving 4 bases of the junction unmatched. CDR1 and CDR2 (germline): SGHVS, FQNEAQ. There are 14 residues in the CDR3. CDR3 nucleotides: TGTGCCAGCAGCTGGACTAGCGGGGAGGGGACCCAGTACTTC. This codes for CASSWTSGEGTQYF.

The CDR3 DNA reads as TGCAGCGTTACCCGGGACCCAGGGGGATATGGCTACACCTTC. Protein product: CSVTRDPGGYGYTF. This chain links TRBV29-1 with TRBJ1-2; the match to TRBD1 covers 7 bases. This CDR3 comprises 14 residues. Germline loops: CDR1 SQVTM, CDR2 ANQGSEA. Trimming at V came to 5 bases and at J to 5 bases, leaving 11 bases not matched to a gene. Combining the CDR3 with reference TRBV29-1 and TRBJ1-2 gives the whole variable domain SAVISQKPSRDICQRGTSLTIQCQVDSQVTMMFWYRQQPGQSLTLIATANQGSEATYESGFVIDKFPISRPNLTFSTLTVSNMSPEDSSIYLCSVTRDPGGYGYTFGSGTRLTVV.

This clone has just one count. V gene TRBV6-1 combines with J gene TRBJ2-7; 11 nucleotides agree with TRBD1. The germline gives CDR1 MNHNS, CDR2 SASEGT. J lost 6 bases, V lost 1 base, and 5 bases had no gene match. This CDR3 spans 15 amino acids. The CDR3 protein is CASSEGTGGRGEQYF. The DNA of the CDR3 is TGTGCCAGCAGTGAAGGGACAGGGGGCCGAGGCGAGCAGTACTTC.

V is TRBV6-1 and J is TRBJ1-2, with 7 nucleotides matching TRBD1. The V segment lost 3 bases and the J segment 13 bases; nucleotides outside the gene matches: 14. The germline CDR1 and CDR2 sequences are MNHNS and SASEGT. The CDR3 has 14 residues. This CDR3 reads CASSERQGLGVCTF. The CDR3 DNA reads TGTGCCAGCAGTGAGAGACAGGGTCTCGGAGTTTGCACCTTC.

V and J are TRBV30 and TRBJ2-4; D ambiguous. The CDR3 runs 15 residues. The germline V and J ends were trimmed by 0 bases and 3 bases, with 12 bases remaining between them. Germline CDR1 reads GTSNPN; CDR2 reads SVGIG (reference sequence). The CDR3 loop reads CAWSVSDSLKNIQYF. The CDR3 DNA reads TGTGCCTGGAGTGTATCTGATAGTCTCAAAAACATTCAGTACTTC.

The CDR3 is CASSKASSVRDRGGNQPQHF. CDR3 DNA sequence: TGTGCCAGCAGCAAAGCTTCTTCCGTCCGGGACAGGGGGGGAAATCAGCCCCAGCATTTT. This sequence joins TRBV21-1 and TRBJ1-5; the listed D gene, TRBD1, was not tested against the DNA. TRBV21-1 is a pseudogene segment. The length of the CDR3 is 20 residues.

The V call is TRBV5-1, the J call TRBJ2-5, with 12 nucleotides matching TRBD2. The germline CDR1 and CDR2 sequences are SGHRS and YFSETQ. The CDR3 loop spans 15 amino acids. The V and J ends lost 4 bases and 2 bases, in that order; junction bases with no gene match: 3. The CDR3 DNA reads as TGCGCCAGCAGCATGACTAGCGGGGGACAAGAGACCCAGTACTTC. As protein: CASSMTSGGQETQYF.

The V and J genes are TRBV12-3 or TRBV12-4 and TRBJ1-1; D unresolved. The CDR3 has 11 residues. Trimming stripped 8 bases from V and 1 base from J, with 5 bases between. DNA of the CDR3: TGTGCCAGCGGGCGGAACACTGAAGCTTTCTTT. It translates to CASGRNTEAFF.

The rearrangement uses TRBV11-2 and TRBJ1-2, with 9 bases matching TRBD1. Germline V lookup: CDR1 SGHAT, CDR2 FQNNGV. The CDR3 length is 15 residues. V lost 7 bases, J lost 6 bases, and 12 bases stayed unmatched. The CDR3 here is CASTQTGGNWDGYTF. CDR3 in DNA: TGTGCCAGCACCCAGACAGGGGGGAATTGGGATGGCTACACCTTC.

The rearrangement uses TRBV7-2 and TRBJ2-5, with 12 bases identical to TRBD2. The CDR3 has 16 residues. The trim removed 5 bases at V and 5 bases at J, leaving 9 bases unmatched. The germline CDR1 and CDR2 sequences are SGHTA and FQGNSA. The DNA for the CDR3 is TGTGCCAGCAGCCAGGGAGCAGGGACTAGCGGGGAGACCCAGTACTTC. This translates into CASSQGAGTSGETQYF.

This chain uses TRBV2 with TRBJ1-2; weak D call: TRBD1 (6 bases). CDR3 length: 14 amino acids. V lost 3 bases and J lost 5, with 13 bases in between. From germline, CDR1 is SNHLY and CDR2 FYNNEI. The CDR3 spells CASSDSGQGYGYTF. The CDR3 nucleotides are TGTGCCAGCAGTGATTCCGGGCAGGGGTATGGCTACACCTTC.

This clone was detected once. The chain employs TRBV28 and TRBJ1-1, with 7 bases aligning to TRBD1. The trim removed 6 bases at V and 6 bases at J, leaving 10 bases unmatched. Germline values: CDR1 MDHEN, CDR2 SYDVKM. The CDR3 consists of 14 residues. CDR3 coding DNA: TGTGCCAGCAGAGAAGGGACAGTCTCTGCTGAAGCTTTCTTT. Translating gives CASREGTVSAEAFF. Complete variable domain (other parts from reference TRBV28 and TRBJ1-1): DVKVTQSSRYLVKRTGEKVFLECVQDMDHENMFWYRQDPGLGLRLIYFSYDVKMKEKGDIPEGYSVSREKKERFSLILESASTNQTSMYLCASREGTVSAEAFFGQGTRLTVV.

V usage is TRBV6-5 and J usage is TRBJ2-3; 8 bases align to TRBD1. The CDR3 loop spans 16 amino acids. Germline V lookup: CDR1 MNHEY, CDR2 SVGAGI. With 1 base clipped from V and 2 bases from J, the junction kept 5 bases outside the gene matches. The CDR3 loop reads CASSYFRTGPTDTQYF. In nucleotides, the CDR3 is TGTGCCAGCAGTTACTTCCGGACAGGGCCCACAGATACGCAGTATTTT.

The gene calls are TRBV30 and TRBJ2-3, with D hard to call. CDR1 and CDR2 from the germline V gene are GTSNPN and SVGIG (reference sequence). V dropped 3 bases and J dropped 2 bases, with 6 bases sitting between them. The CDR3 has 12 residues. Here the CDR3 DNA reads TGTGCCTGGAGCCCACTCACAGATACGCAGTATTTT. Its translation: CAWSPLTDTQYF.